A selection of T cell receptor beta chains follows, all from one sample in a study of hypomethylating agent response in myelodysplastic syndrome. Libraries were prepared by immunoSEQ multiplex PCR; TCRdb keeps only in-frame clonotypes and omits some of them. The sample yields just under 3,500 clones, roughly four fifths seen once. Specimen: bone marrow, collected before or after starting hypomethylating agent treatment for myelodysplastic syndrome (not recorded which). These receptors were collected from a human donor with myelodysplastic syndrome. CDR3s include the opening cysteine and the closing phenylalanine or tryptophan. The order of the fields is clone size, D gene, V gene, J gene, CDR3 protein, CDR3 DNA. The D gene is left open where the match is weak. Rows may omit the clone size; those that give it use once, few, many or a size class.

clone_size: -; d_call: -; v_call: TRBV9; j_call: TRBJ2-1; cdr3_aa: CASSVLTGTHGDEQFF; cdr3_nt: TGTGCCAGCAGCGTGCTCACCGGGACCCATGGGGATGAGCAGTTCTTC
clone_size: -; d_call: -; v_call: TRBV4-1; j_call: TRBJ1-4; cdr3_aa: CASSQVQGVVDEKLFF; cdr3_nt: TGCGCCAGCAGCCAAGTACAGGGAGTAGTTGATGAAAAACTGTTTTTT
clone_size: -; d_call: TRBD1; v_call: TRBV9; j_call: TRBJ1-4; cdr3_aa: CASSVSGTGGVGATNEKLFF; cdr3_nt: TGTGCCAGCAGCGTATCCGGGACAGGGGGAGTGGGGGCAACTAATGAAAAACTGTTTTTT
clone_size: -; d_call: -; v_call: TRBV28; j_call: TRBJ2-5; cdr3_aa: CASSFILLAAGSATQYF; cdr3_nt: TGTGCCAGCAGTTTTATCCTCCTGGCAGCTGGGTCAGCGACCCAGTACTTC
clone_size: once; d_call: -; v_call: TRBV7-2; j_call: TRBJ2-1; cdr3_aa: CASSLDPSRHNEQFF; cdr3_nt: TGTGCCAGCAGCTTAGACCCCTCCCGGCACAATGAGCAGTTCTTC
clone_size: -; d_call: -; v_call: TRBV27; j_call: TRBJ1-1; cdr3_aa: CASSLSWGYEAFF; cdr3_nt: TGTGCCAGCAGTTTATCATGGGGTTATGAAGCTTTCTTT
clone_size: -; d_call: TRBD2; v_call: TRBV7-9; j_call: TRBJ2-5; cdr3_aa: CASSLRGPAGGRQETQYF; cdr3_nt: TGTGCCAGCAGCTTGAGGGGGCCAGCGGGGGGCCGCCAAGAGACCCAGTACTTC
clone_size: -; d_call: TRBD2; v_call: TRBV19; j_call: TRBJ2-5; cdr3_aa: CASSGGLAVGETQYF; cdr3_nt: TGTGCCAGTTCCGGTGGACTAGCGGTGGGAGAGACCCAGTACTTC
clone_size: -; d_call: TRBD1; v_call: TRBV7-2; j_call: TRBJ2-1; cdr3_aa: CASSRGGQGSYNEQFF; cdr3_nt: TGTGCCAGCAGCCGAGGGGGACAGGGGTCCTACAATGAGCAGTTCTTC
clone_size: -; d_call: -; v_call: TRBV28; j_call: TRBJ2-3; cdr3_aa: CASSTQLDTQYF; cdr3_nt: TGTGCCAGCAGTACCCAGTTGGATACGCAGTATTTT
clone_size: -; d_call: -; v_call: TRBV28; j_call: TRBJ2-4; cdr3_aa: CASSLKFGDSPGKNIQYF; cdr3_nt: TGTGCCAGCAGCCTCAAATTTGGGGACTCCCCGGGCAAAAACATTCAGTACTTC
clone_size: -; d_call: TRBD1; v_call: TRBV5-1; j_call: TRBJ2-3; cdr3_aa: CASSFLRQGNTDTQYF; cdr3_nt: TGCGCCAGCAGCTTTTTGAGACAGGGGAACACAGATACGCAGTATTTT
clone_size: -; d_call: -; v_call: TRBV5-6; j_call: TRBJ1-1; cdr3_aa: CASSSDWSTEAFF; cdr3_nt: TGTGCCAGCAGCTCCGACTGGAGCACTGAAGCTTTCTTT
clone_size: -; d_call: -; v_call: TRBV6-6; j_call: TRBJ2-7; cdr3_aa: CASSYSFHEQYF; cdr3_nt: TGTGCCAGCAGTTACTCGTTCCACGAGCAGTACTTC
clone_size: -; d_call: -; v_call: TRBV25-1; j_call: TRBJ1-6; cdr3_aa: CASTQTGLSSPLHF; cdr3_nt: TGTGCCAGCACCCAAACGGGCTTATCTTCACCCCTCCACTTT
clone_size: -; d_call: -; v_call: TRBV28; j_call: TRBJ1-1; cdr3_aa: CASSSGVTMGTEAFF; cdr3_nt: TGTGCCAGCAGTTCGGGGGTGACGATGGGCACTGAAGCTTTCTTT
clone_size: -; d_call: -; v_call: TRBV11-2; j_call: TRBJ2-3; cdr3_aa: CASSLVVPGAFTDTQYF; cdr3_nt: TGTGCCAGCAGCTTAGTTGTACCGGGGGCCTTCACAGATACGCAGTATTTT
clone_size: once; d_call: TRBD2; v_call: TRBV19; j_call: TRBJ2-1; cdr3_aa: CASSKGASGSYNEQFF; cdr3_nt: TGTGCCAGTAGTAAAGGGGCTAGCGGGAGTTACAATGAGCAGTTCTTC
clone_size: -; d_call: -; v_call: TRBV28; j_call: TRBJ2-2; cdr3_aa: CASRLGWEAGELFF; cdr3_nt: TGTGCCAGCAGATTGGGGTGGGAGGCCGGGGAGCTGTTTTTT
clone_size: few; d_call: TRBD1; v_call: TRBV11-2; j_call: TRBJ1-4; cdr3_aa: CASSLRPQGDVKEKLFF; cdr3_nt: TGTGCCAGCAGCTTAAGGCCCCAGGGGGATGTAAAGGAAAAACTGTTTTTT
clone_size: -; d_call: -; v_call: TRBV7-9; j_call: TRBJ1-1; cdr3_aa: CASSLTVLGAFF; cdr3_nt: TGTGCCAGCAGCTTAACGGTACTGGGGGCTTTCTTT
clone_size: -; d_call: TRBD2; v_call: TRBV5-6; j_call: TRBJ2-7; cdr3_aa: CASRLSGTNGYEQYF; cdr3_nt: TGTGCCAGCAGACTATCCGGGACTAATGGCTACGAGCAGTACTTC
clone_size: -; d_call: TRBD1; v_call: TRBV5-1; j_call: TRBJ2-6; cdr3_aa: CASSSGQGTSGANVLTF; cdr3_nt: TGCGCCAGCAGCTCCGGACAGGGGACTTCTGGGGCCAACGTCCTGACTTTC
clone_size: -; d_call: -; v_call: TRBV5-1; j_call: TRBJ2-3; cdr3_aa: CASSLVRERDTQYF; cdr3_nt: TGCGCCAGCAGCTTGGTCAGGGAGCGAGATACGCAGTATTTT
clone_size: -; d_call: TRBD1; v_call: TRBV19; j_call: TRBJ2-7; cdr3_aa: CASSVQGSAYEQYF; cdr3_nt: TGTGCCAGTAGCGTACAGGGGTCAGCCTACGAGCAGTACTTC
clone_size: -; d_call: TRBD1; v_call: TRBV19; j_call: TRBJ1-1; cdr3_aa: CASSIAGQVFTEAFF; cdr3_nt: TGTGCCAGTAGTATAGCTGGACAGGTGTTTACTGAAGCTTTCTTT
clone_size: once; d_call: -; v_call: TRBV9; j_call: TRBJ1-2; cdr3_aa: CASSSGPYGYTF; cdr3_nt: TGTGCCAGCAGCTCGGGCCCCTATGGCTACACCTTC
clone_size: -; d_call: -; v_call: TRBV19; j_call: TRBJ1-5; cdr3_aa: CASKPGGGQPQHF; cdr3_nt: TGTGCCAGTAAACCCGGAGGGGGGCAGCCCCAGCATTTT
clone_size: -; d_call: TRBD2; v_call: TRBV7-8; j_call: TRBJ2-1; cdr3_aa: CASSLGGLAGAHEQFF; cdr3_nt: TGTGCCAGCAGCTTAGGAGGACTAGCGGGAGCCCACGAGCAGTTCTTC
clone_size: -; d_call: -; v_call: TRBV9; j_call: TRBJ1-1; cdr3_aa: CASSPGGVVGAFF; cdr3_nt: TGTGCCAGCAGCCCGGGAGGAGTGGTGGGAGCTTTCTTT
clone_size: -; d_call: TRBD1; v_call: TRBV11-3; j_call: TRBJ2-5; cdr3_aa: CASSLIRDRGKTQYF; cdr3_nt: TGTGCCAGCAGCTTGATAAGGGACAGGGGGAAGACCCAGTACTTC
clone_size: -; d_call: -; v_call: TRBV11-2; j_call: TRBJ2-7; cdr3_aa: CASSLNGQVPTYEQYF; cdr3_nt: TGTGCCAGCAGCTTAAACGGTCAGGTACCAACCTACGAGCAGTACTTC
clone_size: once; d_call: -; v_call: TRBV18; j_call: TRBJ2-1; cdr3_aa: CASSRRDSEQFF; cdr3_nt: TGTGCCAGCTCACGTAGGGACTCTGAGCAGTTCTTC
clone_size: once; d_call: -; v_call: TRBV7-2; j_call: TRBJ2-7; cdr3_aa: CASSLEQASYEQYF; cdr3_nt: TGTGCCAGCAGCTTAGAGCAGGCTTCCTACGAGCAGTACTTC
clone_size: -; d_call: TRBD1; v_call: TRBV5-6; j_call: TRBJ1-5; cdr3_aa: CASSAGTGDNQPQHF; cdr3_nt: TGTGCCAGCAGCGCCGGGACAGGGGATAATCAGCCCCAGCATTTT
clone_size: -; d_call: TRBD2; v_call: TRBV18; j_call: TRBJ2-7; cdr3_aa: CASSPPPGLAGTAYYEQYF; cdr3_nt: TGTGCCAGCTCACCCCCCCCGGGACTAGCGGGTACAGCATACTACGAGCAGTACTTC
clone_size: once; d_call: -; v_call: TRBV25-1; j_call: TRBJ2-1; cdr3_aa: CASRGFKRGDSYNEQFF; cdr3_nt: TGTGCCAGCAGGGGATTTAAGAGGGGGGACTCATACAATGAGCAGTTCTTC
clone_size: -; d_call: TRBD1; v_call: TRBV27; j_call: TRBJ2-7; cdr3_aa: CASRTGAHSYEQYF; cdr3_nt: TGTGCCAGCAGAACAGGGGCCCACTCCTACGAGCAGTACTTC
clone_size: -; d_call: -; v_call: TRBV6-5; j_call: TRBJ1-5; cdr3_aa: CASSRVRGGNQPQHF; cdr3_nt: TGTGCCAGCAGTCGTGTCAGGGGAGGGAATCAGCCCCAGCATTTT
clone_size: -; d_call: -; v_call: TRBV6-6; j_call: TRBJ2-1; cdr3_aa: CASSYNGAYNEQFF; cdr3_nt: TGTGCCAGCAGTTACAACGGGGCCTACAATGAGCAGTTCTTC
clone_size: -; d_call: TRBD2; v_call: TRBV9; j_call: TRBJ2-3; cdr3_aa: CASSVAGGEYISDTQYF; cdr3_nt: TGTGCCAGCAGCGTAGCTGGGGGGGAGTACATTTCAGATACGCAGTATTTT
clone_size: -; d_call: -; v_call: TRBV11-2; j_call: TRBJ1-5; cdr3_aa: CASSLGEGQPQHF; cdr3_nt: TGTGCCAGCAGCCTAGGAGAGGGCCAGCCCCAGCATTTT
clone_size: -; d_call: -; v_call: TRBV4-1; j_call: TRBJ2-1; cdr3_aa: CASSLKNNEQFF; cdr3_nt: TGCGCCAGCAGTCTTAAGAACAATGAGCAGTTCTTC
clone_size: -; d_call: TRBD1; v_call: TRBV5-4; j_call: TRBJ1-2; cdr3_aa: CASSSSGTGEGYTF; cdr3_nt: TGTGCCAGCAGCTCCTCCGGGACAGGGGAAGGCTACACCTTC
clone_size: -; d_call: -; v_call: TRBV28; j_call: TRBJ1-5; cdr3_aa: CASSLASGGNQPQHF; cdr3_nt: TGTGCCAGCAGTTTAGCTTCGGGGGGCAATCAGCCCCAGCATTTT
clone_size: -; d_call: -; v_call: TRBV7-7; j_call: TRBJ2-3; cdr3_aa: CASSPVGDTQYF; cdr3_nt: TGTGCCAGCAGCCCAGTAGGAGATACGCAGTATTTT
clone_size: -; d_call: TRBD2; v_call: TRBV5-4; j_call: TRBJ2-1; cdr3_aa: CASGGLAGYNEQFF; cdr3_nt: TGTGCCAGCGGGGGACTAGCGGGCTACAATGAGCAGTTCTTC
clone_size: -; d_call: -; v_call: TRBV10-3; j_call: TRBJ2-3; cdr3_aa: CAISPGPRTDTQYF; cdr3_nt: TGTGCCATCAGCCCGGGGCCAAGAACAGATACGCAGTATTTT
clone_size: once; d_call: -; v_call: TRBV6-1; j_call: TRBJ2-1; cdr3_aa: CASSEAEGFREQFF; cdr3_nt: TGTGCCAGCAGTGAAGCCGAGGGGTTCCGGGAGCAGTTCTTC
clone_size: -; d_call: -; v_call: TRBV5-4; j_call: TRBJ1-2; cdr3_aa: CASSDRRGDQESF; cdr3_nt: TGTGCCAGCAGCGATAGGAGGGGAGATCAGGAATCCTTC
clone_size: -; d_call: TRBD1; v_call: TRBV9; j_call: TRBJ1-2; cdr3_aa: CASSERTGNYGYTF; cdr3_nt: TGTGCCAGCAGCGAACGGACAGGCAACTATGGCTACACCTTC
clone_size: -; d_call: -; v_call: TRBV6-5; j_call: TRBJ1-2; cdr3_aa: CASRGADRTIGYTF; cdr3_nt: TGTGCCAGCAGGGGCGCCGACAGGACGATAGGCTACACCTTC
clone_size: -; d_call: -; v_call: TRBV11-2; j_call: TRBJ1-5; cdr3_aa: CASSPPVGFSNQPQHF; cdr3_nt: TGTGCCAGCAGCCCCCCCGTAGGGTTTAGCAATCAGCCCCAGCATTTT
clone_size: -; d_call: -; v_call: TRBV7-8; j_call: TRBJ1-1; cdr3_aa: CASSLVVGLGTEAFF; cdr3_nt: TGTGCCAGCAGCTTAGTAGTCGGGCTGGGGACTGAAGCTTTCTTT